The 8 T cell receptor beta chains listed next were all sequenced from one sample in a study of Tregs in tolerant kidney transplant recipients. Related graft donors supplied nonmyeloablative bone marrow transplants, and mixed chimerism was transient. The protocol was immunoSEQ multiplex PCR, while the TCRdb copy is restricted to in-frame clones and leaves out a portion. The table shows around 64,000 clones, with more than 75% occurring only once. The sample consisted of CD4+ T cells from blood (PBMCs), taken 6 months after the transplant. The receptors were gathered from a human patient who received a combined kidney and bone marrow transplant. Some of the T cells might come from the graft donor.

The V call is TRBV5-4, the J call TRBJ1-1; the D gene is possibly TRBD1 (6 bases). V gave up 0 bases and J gave up 5 bases, with 14 bases separating them. Germline V CDR1 and CDR2: SGHNT, YYREEE (reference sequence). The CDR3 length is 15 residues. In DNA, the CDR3 is TGTGCCAGCAGCTTGGAATCAGGGGAGTGGACTGAAGCTTTCTTT. Protein product: CASSLESGEWTEAFF. Full variable domain (rest looked up from reference TRBV5-4 and TRBJ1-1): ETGVTQSPTHLIKTRGQQVTLRCSSQSGHNTVSWYQQALGQGPQFIFQYYREEENGRGNFPPRFSGLQFPNYSSELNVNALELDDSALYLCASSLESGEWTEAFFGQGTRLTVV.

The rearrangement joins TRBV18 to TRBJ1-2, with D possibly being TRBD1 (5 bases). Germline loops: CDR1 KGHSH, CDR2 LQKENI. V lost 0 bases, J lost 0 bases, and 8 bases lay in between. This CDR3 comprises 15 residues. In DNA form, the CDR3 reads TGTGCCAGCTCACCACCGGACAATCCTAACTATGGCTACACCTTC. Its protein is CASSPPDNPNYGYTF.

V is TRBV29-1 and J is TRBJ1-4, with 8 nucleotides matching TRBD1. Germline CDR1 is SQVTM and CDR2 is ANQGSEA. The CDR3 loop spans 14 amino acids. J was trimmed by 7 bases and V by 7 bases; bases with no gene match: 11. CDR3 in DNA: TGCAGCGCTGCGTTGGCAGGGGGCACTGAAAAACTGTTTTTT. Translated, it gives CSAALAGGTEKLFF.

The V and J genes are TRBV10-3 and TRBJ2-2; maybe TRBD1 (6 bases). The germline gives CDR1 ENHRY, CDR2 SYGVKD. This CDR3 region has 20 residues. Between the trimmed V and J ends, which lost 6 bases and 0 bases, there was a span of 26 bases. The CDR3 sequence: CAISPRGFVVGSSNTGELFF. The CDR3 bases are TGTGCCATCAGCCCCAGGGGTTTCGTGGTTGGCTCCTCGAACACCGGGGAGCTGTTTTTT.

CDR3 DNA: TGTGCCAGCAGTAGCCCGGGACAGGGTTATAGCAATCAGCCCCAGCATTTT. As protein: CASSSPGQGYSNQPQHF. The chain has TRBV7-2 and TRBJ1-5; TRBD1 matches at 9 bases. After removal of 6 bases from V and 0 bases from J, the junction contained 9 bases not matched to a gene. The V gene's germline CDR1 is SGHTA and CDR2 FQGNSA. The CDR3 totals 17 residues.

The chain links TRBV7-6 to TRBJ1-2; 10 bases map to TRBD1. Germline V lookup: CDR1 SGHVS, CDR2 FNYEAQ. The CDR3 is made up of 15 amino acids. J lost 5 bases, V lost 3 bases, and 6 bases had no gene match. CDR3 residues: CASSFEGQGTYGYTF. As DNA, the CDR3 is TGTGCCAGCAGCTTCGAGGGACAGGGGACTTATGGCTACACCTTC.

The rearrangement links TRBV7-3 to TRBJ1-2, with 10 bases identical to TRBD1. V lost 5 bases to trimming and J lost 7 bases; unmatched junction nucleotides: 4. This CDR3 spans 13 amino acids. Germline lookup yields CDR1 SGHTA and CDR2 FQGTGA. CDR3 sequence reads: CASSDRGQGGYTF. CDR3 in DNA: TGTGCCAGCAGCGACAGGGGGCAGGGTGGCTACACCTTC.

The genes are TRBV5-5 and TRBJ2-6; no clear D gene. CDR3 size: 15 residues. Trimming removed 1 base from V and 2 bases from J, with 7 bases in between. The germline gives CDR1 SGHKS, CDR2 YYEKEE (reference sequence). In DNA, the CDR3 is TGTGCCAGCAGCTTGCGTGTAGCTGGGGCCAACGTCCTGACTTTC. Amino acid sequence: CASSLRVAGANVLTF.